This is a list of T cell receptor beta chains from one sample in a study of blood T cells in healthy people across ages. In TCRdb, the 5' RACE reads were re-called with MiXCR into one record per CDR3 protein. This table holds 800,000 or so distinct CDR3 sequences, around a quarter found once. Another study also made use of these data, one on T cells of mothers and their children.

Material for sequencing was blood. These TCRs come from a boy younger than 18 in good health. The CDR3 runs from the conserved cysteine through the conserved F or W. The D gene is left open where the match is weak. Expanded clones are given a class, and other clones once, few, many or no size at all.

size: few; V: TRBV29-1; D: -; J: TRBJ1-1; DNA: TGCAGCTCCATTGCCGGGACTAACACTGAAGCTTTCTTT; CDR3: CSSIAGTNTEAFF
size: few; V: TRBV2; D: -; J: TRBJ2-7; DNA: TGTGCCAGCAGTGAACGAGCAGTAACCTACGAGCAGTACTTC; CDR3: CASSERAVTYEQYF
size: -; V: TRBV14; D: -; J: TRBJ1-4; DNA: TGTGCCAGCAGCCAAGGGACGGGGATCAGGGAAAAACTGTTTTTT; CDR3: CASSQGTGIREKLFF
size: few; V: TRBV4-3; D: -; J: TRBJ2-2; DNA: TGCGCCAGCAGCCAAGATGCTTACGGGGAGCTGTTTTTT; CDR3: CASSQDAYGELFF
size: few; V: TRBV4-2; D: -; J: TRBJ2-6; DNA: TGTGCCAGCAGCCAAGGGAGGGACACCTTCTCTGGGGCCAACGTCCTGACTTTC; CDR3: CASSQGRDTFSGANVLTF
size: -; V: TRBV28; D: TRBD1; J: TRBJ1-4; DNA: TGTGCCAGCAGGACCCCCGGGACAGGGTCGTTTGCGGATGAAAAACTGTTTTTT; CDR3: CASRTPGTGSFADEKLFF
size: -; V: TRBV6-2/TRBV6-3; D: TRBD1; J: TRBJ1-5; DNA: TGTGCCAGCAGATCCGGGACAGGGGTCTATAGCAATCAGCCCCAGCATTTT; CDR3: CASRSGTGVYSNQPQHF
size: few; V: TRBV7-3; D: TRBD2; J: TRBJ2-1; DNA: TGTGCCGGCAGCTTAAACGGGGGGGAGGGCAGGGGTAATGAGCAGTTCTTC; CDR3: CAGSLNGGEGRGNEQFF
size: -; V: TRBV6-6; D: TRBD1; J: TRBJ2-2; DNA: TGTGCCTGCAGTCACAGGGGCCCCCCGGACACCGGGGAGCTGTTTTTT; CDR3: CACSHRGPPDTGELFF
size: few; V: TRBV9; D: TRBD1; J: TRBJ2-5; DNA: TGTGCCAGCAGCGTATTTGACAGGGGGGGGTTTGAGACCCAGTACTTC; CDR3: CASSVFDRGGFETQYF
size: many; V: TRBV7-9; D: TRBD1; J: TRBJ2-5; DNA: TGTGCCAGCAGCTTAGGACCTACAGGGGTGATAGAGACCCAGTACTTC; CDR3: CASSLGPTGVIETQYF
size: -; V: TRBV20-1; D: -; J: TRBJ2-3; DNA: TGCAGTGCTAGAGATCGTTCAGGGCATACGCAGTATTTT; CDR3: CSARDRSGHTQYF
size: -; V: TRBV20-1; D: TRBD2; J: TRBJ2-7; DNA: TGCAGTGCCCCCCCCCTGGCGGGAGCACAAACCTACGAGCAGTACTTC; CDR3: CSAPPLAGAQTYEQYF
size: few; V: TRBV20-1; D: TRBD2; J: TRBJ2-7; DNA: TGCAGTGCTACAGACGGGGGGTACGAGCAGTACTTC; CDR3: CSATDGGYEQYF
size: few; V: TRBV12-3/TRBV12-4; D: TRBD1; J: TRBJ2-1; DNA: TGTGCCAGCAGTTTCGACAGGGTTCTCTACAATGAGCAGTTCTTC; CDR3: CASSFDRVLYNEQFF
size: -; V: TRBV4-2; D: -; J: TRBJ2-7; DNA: TGTGCCAGCAGCCAAGATGTGGCCTACGAGCAGTACTTC; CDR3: CASSQDVAYEQYF
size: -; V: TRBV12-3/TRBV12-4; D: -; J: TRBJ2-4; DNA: TGTGCCAGCAGTTTTGCCAAAAACATTCAGTACTTC; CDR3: CASSFAKNIQYF
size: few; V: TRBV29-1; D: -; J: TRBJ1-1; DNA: TGCAGCGTTGAACCTTGGGGCACTGAAGCTTTCTTT; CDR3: CSVEPWGTEAFF
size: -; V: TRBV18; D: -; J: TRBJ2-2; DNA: TGTGCCAGCTCACATCCGCGGGAGAACACCGGGGAGCTGTTTTTT; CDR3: CASSHPRENTGELFF
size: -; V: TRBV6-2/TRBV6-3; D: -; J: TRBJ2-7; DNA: TGTGCCAGCAGTTACGATCCGGGAACCTACGAGCAGTACTTC; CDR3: CASSYDPGTYEQYF
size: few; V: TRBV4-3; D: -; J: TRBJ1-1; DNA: TGCGCCAGCAGCCAAGATCCCAGGGGAGACACTGAAGCTTTCTTT; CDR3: CASSQDPRGDTEAFF
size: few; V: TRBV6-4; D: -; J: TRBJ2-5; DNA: TGTGCCAGCAGTGTGAACAGGACACGCCAAGAGACCCAGTACTTC; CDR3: CASSVNRTRQETQYF
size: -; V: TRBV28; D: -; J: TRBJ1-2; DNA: TGTGCCAGCAGTTTATTCGTCAGATCTAACTATGGCTACACCTTC; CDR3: CASSLFVRSNYGYTF
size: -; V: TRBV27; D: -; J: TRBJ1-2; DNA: TGTGCCAGCAGTTGGTCACAGGGCTCCGGAGGCTACACCTTC; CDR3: CASSWSQGSGGYTF
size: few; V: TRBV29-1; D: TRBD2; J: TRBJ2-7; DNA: TGCAGCGTTGCTAGCGGATACTACGAGCAGTACTTC; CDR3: CSVASGYYEQYF
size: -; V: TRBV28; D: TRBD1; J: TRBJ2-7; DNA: TGTGCCAGCAGTTCGCTGGGGACAGGGGGCTACGAGCAGTACTTC; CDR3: CASSSLGTGGYEQYF